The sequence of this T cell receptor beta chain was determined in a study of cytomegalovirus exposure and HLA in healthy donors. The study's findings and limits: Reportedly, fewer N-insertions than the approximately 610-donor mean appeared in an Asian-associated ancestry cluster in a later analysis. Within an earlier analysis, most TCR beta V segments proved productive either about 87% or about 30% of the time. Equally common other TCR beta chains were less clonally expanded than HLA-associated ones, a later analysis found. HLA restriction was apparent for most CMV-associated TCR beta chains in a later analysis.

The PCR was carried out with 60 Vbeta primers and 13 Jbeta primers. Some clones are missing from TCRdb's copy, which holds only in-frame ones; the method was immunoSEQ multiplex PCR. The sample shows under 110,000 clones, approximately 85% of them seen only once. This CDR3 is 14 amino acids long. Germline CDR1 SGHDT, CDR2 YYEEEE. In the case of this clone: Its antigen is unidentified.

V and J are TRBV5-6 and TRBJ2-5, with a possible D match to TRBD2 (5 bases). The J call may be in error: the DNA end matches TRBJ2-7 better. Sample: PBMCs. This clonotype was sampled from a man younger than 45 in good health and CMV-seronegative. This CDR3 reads CASSRTMAGYEQYF. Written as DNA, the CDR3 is TGTGCCAGCAGCCGAACCATGGCGGGCTACGAGCAGTACTTC.